Each of the 32 T cell receptor beta chains below was sequenced from the same sample in a study of T cell repertoires in cytomegalovirus infection. TCRdb fed the reads into MiXCR, producing one record per CDR3 protein. The sample has about 920,000 distinct CDR3 sequences, more than 25% seen once. No antigen has been assigned to these receptors. The specimen was cultured CD8+ T cells from PBMCs, collected from culture after CMV antigen stimulation. Receptors were obtained from a human donor in good health (CMV status not recorded). Some clones in this sample may be carry-over from other donors' samples.

V usage is TRBV6-1 and J usage is TRBJ2-3; tentatively, D is TRBD2 (6 bases). This CDR3 is 16 amino acids long. From germline, CDR1 is MNHNS and CDR2 SASEGT. V shed 8 bases and J shed 2 bases, with 20 bases lying between them. The CDR3 protein is CASVGEDYLHTDTQYF. The CDR3 DNA reads as TGTGCCAGCGTGGGGGAGGATTATCTACACACAGATACGCAGTATTTT.

Worth noting for this clonotype: A junction boundary mismatches the germline segment, possibly from a read error. The chain joins TRBV27 to TRBJ1-3; a weak D match, TRBD1 (6 bases). Germline CDR1 MNHEY, CDR2 SMNVEV (reference sequence). The CDR3 runs 15 residues. In nucleotides, the CDR3 is TGTGTCAGCAGTTTAACAGGGCCCTCTGGAAACACCATATATTTT. Its translation is CVSSLTGPSGNTIYF.

This clonotype has only a few counts. The rearrangement uses TRBV5-6 and TRBJ1-5; tentative D call: TRBD1 (5 bases). Per germline, CDR1 SGHDT and CDR2 YYEEEE. Trimming took 4 bases from V and 9 from J, leaving 14 bases between them. The CDR3 is 13 residues long. The CDR3 DNA reads as TGTGCCAGCAGCCAACACCCCCAGGGGCCCCAGCATTTT. It translates to CASSQHPQGPQHF.

The rearrangement uses TRBV27 and TRBJ2-1; 10 positions match TRBD2. From germline, CDR1 is MNHEY and CDR2 SMNVEV (reference sequence). The CDR3 totals 15 residues. V gave up 4 bases and J gave up 5 bases; unmatched junction bases: 5. CDR3 DNA: TGTGCCAGCAGTTCAAGACTAGCGGGCCACAATGAGCAGTTCTTC. The encoded protein is CASSSRLAGHNEQFF.

This sequence joins TRBV2 and TRBJ2-1; 9 nucleotides line up with TRBD2. The CDR3 has 16 residues. Per germline, CDR1 SNHLY and CDR2 FYNNEI. The V gene end was trimmed by 4 bases and the J gene end by 7 bases; junction bases not matched to a gene: 11. The CDR3 DNA sequence: TGTGCCAGCAGTGTTTCGGCGGGGGGGCCTCGGAATGAGCAGTTCTTC. This encodes CASSVSAGGPRNEQFF.

In its sample, this clonotype was seen many times. This chain uses TRBV7-8 with TRBJ2-2; 8 bases line up with TRBD2. The length of the CDR3 is 16 residues. Germline values: CDR1 SGHVS, CDR2 FQNEAQ. The ends lost 5 bases at V and 1 base at J; junction bases unmatched: 6. CDR3 protein: CASSPTRGGNTGELFF. The CDR3 DNA follows: TGTGCCAGCAGCCCCACCCGGGGGGGGAACACCGGGGAGCTGTTTTTT.

This clonotype was detected many times. The chain recombines TRBV7-6 with TRBJ1-6, with 7 bases that match TRBD1. Germline CDR1 and CDR2: SGHVS and FNYEAQ. The CDR3 is made up of 19 amino acids. V was pared by 1 base and J by 2 bases, with 11 bases of the junction left unmatched. The CDR3 DNA follows: TGTGCCAGCAGCTTAGAGGGAAGCACAGGGGCGGCCTATAATTCACCCCTCCACTTT. Its protein is CASSLEGSTGAAYNSPLHF.

V usage is TRBV29-1 and J usage is TRBJ2-3; tentatively, D is TRBD1 or TRBD2 (5 bases each). This CDR3 comprises 14 residues. The germline V gene encodes CDR1 SQVTM and CDR2 ANQGSEA. Trimming cost V 0 bases and J 3 bases, with 10 bases left between them. For the CDR3, the DNA is TGCAGCGTTGAAGATCGATGGGGGACAGATACGCAGTATTTT. It is translated as CSVEDRWGTDTQYF.

Only a few counts were recorded for this clonotype. This sequence joins TRBV12-3 or TRBV12-4 and TRBJ2-3; maybe TRBD2 (5 bases). V was cut by 1 base and J by 6 bases, with 11 bases left in between. The CDR3 totals 14 residues. In DNA, the CDR3 is TGTGCCAGCAGTTTAGGGGGAGTGTTTGATACGCAGTATTTT. This translates into CASSLGGVFDTQYF.

This clonotype was observed a handful of times. J is TRBJ2-1 and V is TRBV7-3; 9 nucleotides line up with TRBD2. V was clipped by 6 bases and J by 0 bases; unmatched bases: 18. This CDR3 spans 20 amino acids. CDR1 and CDR2 (germline): SGHTA, FQGTGA. In DNA, the CDR3 is TGTGCCAGCAGTGATTTTATGAGACTAGCGGCCTTTAGCTCCTACAATGAGCAGTTCTTC. Its protein product is CASSDFMRLAAFSSYNEQFF.

The chain uses TRBV12-3 or TRBV12-4 and TRBJ1-5, with a possible D match to TRBD1 (5 bases). This CDR3 has 15 residues. V shed 3 bases and J shed 5 bases, with 14 bases lying between them. The CDR3 DNA reads as TGTGCCAGCAGTTTGGGGGGAAAAGAGGATCAGCCCCAGCATTTT. Protein: CASSLGGKEDQPQHF.

To note about this clonotype: A clone one base away is much larger, so this may be a read error. The V and J genes are TRBV7-6 and TRBJ2-3; tentatively, D is TRBD1 or TRBD2 (6 bases each). From germline, CDR1 is SGHVS and CDR2 FNYEAQ. The ends were cut back, 7 bases at V and 2 bases at J, with 19 bases in the middle. This CDR3 comprises 16 residues. CDR3 residues: CASKEQGGVYTDTQYF. CDR3 bases: TGTGCCAGCAAGGAACAGGGAGGCGTTTACACAGATACGCAGTATTTT.

This clonotype was seen ten or more times. This chain connects TRBV11-3 to TRBJ2-7; 7 bases line up with TRBD2. Trimming took 5 bases from V and 0 from J; bases not matched to a gene: 10. This CDR3 region has 16 residues. Germline V gives CDR1 SGHNT, CDR2 YENEEA. The CDR3 reads CASSIGGRGSSYEQYF. The CDR3 coding sequence is TGTGCCAGCAGCATCGGCGGGCGGGGGAGCTCCTACGAGCAGTACTTC.

Note on this clonotype: A single base separates this from a much larger clone, so it may be a read error. This chain connects TRBV7-8 to TRBJ1-2; TRBD1 aligns across 8 bases. Germline V CDR1 and CDR2: SGHVS, FQNEAQ. The CDR3 contains 15 residues. Written as DNA, the CDR3 is TGTGCCAGCAGCCGGACAGGGAATGTTAACTATGGCTGCACCTTC. Amino acid sequence: CASSRTGNVNYGCTF.

This clonotype has a single count. A junction boundary mismatches the germline segment, possibly from a read error. This chain connects TRBV6-2 or TRBV6-3 to TRBJ1-1; 7 bases fit TRBD1. This CDR3 is built from 16 residues. Germline lookup yields CDR1 MNHEY and CDR2 SVGEGT. CDR3 bases: TGTGCCTGCAGTTACTCCCAGACAGGGTTGAACACTGAAGCTTTCTTT. Translation gives CACSYSQTGLNTEAFF.

This clonotype has only a few counts. This rearrangement joins TRBV6-2 or TRBV6-3 to TRBJ2-7; 9 nucleotides match TRBD1. There are 14 residues in the CDR3. J lost 4 bases, V lost 6 bases, and 7 bases had no gene match. The V gene's germline CDR1 is MNHEY and CDR2 SVGEGT. As DNA, the CDR3 is TGTGCCAGCAGCTGGGGGACAGGGAATTACGAGCAGTACGTC. Translated: CASSWGTGNYEQYV.

This clonotype appeared once. The chain recombines TRBV9 with TRBJ1-5, with TRBD1 matching 7 bases. The CDR3 length is 14 residues. V shed 3 bases and J 1 base; nucleotides not matched to a gene: 1. Germline values: CDR1 SGDLS, CDR2 YYNGEE. The CDR3 loop is CASSEDRSNQPQHF. The DNA of the CDR3 is TGTGCCAGCAGCGAGGACAGGAGCAATCAGCCCCAGCATTTT.

This clonotype was seen a single time. The rearrangement links TRBV7-3 to TRBJ1-1, with D hard to call. Trimming pared 0 bases from V and 1 base from J, leaving 6 bases between. The germline CDR1 and CDR2 sequences are SGHTA and FQGTGA. This CDR3 comprises 14 residues. CDR3: CASSLTVENTEAFF. CDR3 sequence (DNA): TGTGCCAGCAGCTTAACGGTGGAGAACACTGAAGCTTTCTTT.

A few counts support this clonotype. The chain recombines TRBV10-3 with TRBJ2-3, with D maybe TRBD2 (6 bases). This CDR3 is built from 17 residues. Germline V gene lookup returns CDR1 ENHRY and CDR2 SYGVKD. V lost 4 bases and J 1 base, leaving 18 bases between the germline ends. CDR3 region: CAISAKLLAEGTDTQYF. CDR3 DNA: TGTGCCATCAGTGCCAAACTCTTAGCGGAAGGCACAGATACGCAGTATTTT.

This clonotype showed up just once. The chain couples TRBV14 to TRBJ2-1; no clear D gene. There are 14 residues in the CDR3. V was cut by 3 bases and J by 2 bases, with 8 bases left in between. Germline CDR1 is SGHDN and CDR2 is FVKESK. This chain's CDR3 is CASSQTGTYNEQFF. CDR3 nucleotides: TGTGCCAGCAGCCAGACGGGCACCTACAATGAGCAGTTCTTC.

Many counts were recorded for this clonotype. The CDR3 bases are TGTGCCAGCGGGACATCCTCCTACGAGCAGTACTTC. Its protein product is CASGTSSYEQYF. The rearrangement uses TRBV7-2 and TRBJ2-7; perhaps TRBD1 as D (6 bases). V was shortened by 8 bases and J by 0 bases, with 8 bases between the two germline ends. The V gene's germline CDR1 is SGHTA and CDR2 FQGNSA. The CDR3 sequence is 12 residues long.

This clonotype was counted a few times. The DNA of the CDR3 is TGTGCCAGCAGTTTAGGGCCTAGGGGCTACGAGCAGTACGTC. Translated, it gives CASSLGPRGYEQYV. V and J are TRBV27 and TRBJ2-7, with D maybe TRBD1 (5 bases). Germline lookup yields CDR1 MNHEY and CDR2 SMNVEV (reference sequence). V gave up 2 bases and J gave up 3 bases, with 11 bases separating them. The CDR3 sequence is 14 residues long.

About this clonotype itself: One junction end disagrees with the germline gene, perhaps due to a read error. The chain couples TRBV19 to TRBJ1-1; a weak D match, TRBD1 (5 bases). The V gene's germline CDR1 is LNHDA and CDR2 SQIVND (reference sequence). This CDR3 contains 15 residues. For the CDR3, the DNA is TGTGTCAGTAGTGGTTGGGGGGACGGAGGAACTGAAGCTTTCTTT. Its translation: CVSSGWGDGGTEAFF.

The chain couples TRBV13 to TRBJ1-3; 9 nucleotides line up with TRBD1. The CDR3 extends over 18 amino acids. V lost 0 bases to trimming and J lost 2 bases; unmatched junction nucleotides: 8. Germline loops: CDR1 PRHDT, CDR2 FYEKMQ (reference sequence). CDR3 in amino acids: CASSLGPGQGPPGNTIYF. The CDR3 region has the DNA TGTGCCAGCAGCTTAGGCCCGGGACAGGGTCCCCCTGGAAACACCATATATTTT. The full variable domain, with the rest looked up from reference TRBV13 and TRBJ1-3, is AAGVIQSPRHLIKEKRETATLKCYPIPRHDTVYWYQQGPGQDPQFLISFYEKMQSDKGSIPDRFSAQQFSDYHSELNMSSLELGDSALYFCASSLGPGQGPPGNTIYFGEGSWLTVV.

In its sample, this clonotype was seen once. The gene calls are TRBV7-3 and TRBJ2-3; 7 bases are shared with TRBD1. The CDR3 runs 15 residues. Germline CDR1 and CDR2: SGHTA and FQGTGA. The J segment lost 4 bases and the V segment lost 4 bases, leaving 8 bases of the junction unmatched. The CDR3 nucleotides are TGTGCCAGCAGCTCCAGACAGGGTACGGCAGATACGCAGTATTTT. It translates to CASSSRQGTADTQYF.

This clonotype was recorded many times. The gene calls are TRBV7-2 and TRBJ1-2; D may be TRBD1 (5 bases). The CDR3 extends over 15 amino acids. Germline values: CDR1 SGHTA, CDR2 FQGNSA. The V gene lost 5 bases and the J gene lost 4 bases, with 17 bases spanning the gap. CDR3 sequence reads: CASSQTRGGTYGYTF. CDR3 sequence (DNA): TGTGCCAGCAGCCAAACTCGCGGGGGTACCTATGGCTACACCTTC.

This clonotype was counted ten times or more. The CDR3 region is CASSGGQGRKQETQYF. CDR3 nucleotide sequence: TGTGCCAGCAGCGGGGGACAGGGAAGGAAACAAGAGACCCAGTACTTC. V is TRBV7-2 and J is TRBJ2-5; TRBD1 agrees at 9 bases. CDR3 length: 16 amino acids. After removal of 5 bases from V and 2 bases from J, the junction contained 9 bases not matched to a gene. Germline-derived CDR1 and CDR2 are SGHTA and FQGNSA. The full variable domain, in which reference TRBV7-2 and TRBJ2-5 provide the parts outside the CDR3, is GAGVSQSPSNKVTEKGKDVELRCDPISGHTALYWYRQSLGQGLEFLIYFQGNSAPDKSGLPSDRFSAERTGGSVSTLTIQRTQQEDSAVYLCASSGGQGRKQETQYFGPGTRLLVL.

This chain uses TRBV24-1 with TRBJ2-7; possible D gene TRBD1, 5 bases. CDR3 length: 14 amino acids. Germline CDR1 KGHDR, CDR2 SFDVKD. Trimming left V 6 bases short and J 0 bases short, with 11 bases between. CDR3 residues: CATSSLTVSYEQYF. The DNA for the CDR3 is TGTGCCACCAGTTCGTTGACAGTCTCCTACGAGCAGTACTTC.

This clonotype was seen a handful of times. The rearrangement joins TRBV4-1 to TRBJ1-1, with D perhaps matching TRBD1 (5 bases). V was pared by 0 bases and J by 6 bases, with 11 bases between. This CDR3 is 14 amino acids long. Per the germline V gene, CDR1 is MGHRA and CDR2 is YSYEKL. CDR3 in amino acids: CASSQDLTGPEAFF. The CDR3 DNA reads TGCGCCAGCAGCCAAGATCTCACGGGACCTGAAGCTTTCTTT.

The sample holds one count of this clonotype. The CDR3 nucleotides are TGCGCCGGCAACCCGGGGGCCTTTACTGAAAAACTGTTTTTT. Encoded protein: CAGNPGAFTEKLFF. This sequence joins TRBV5-1 and TRBJ1-4; possibly TRBD1 for D (6 bases). Germline assignment: CDR1 SGHRS and CDR2 YFSETQ. The V end lost 10 bases, the J end lost 7 bases, and 20 bases lay between the germline ends. This CDR3 has 14 residues.

In this sample, this clonotype turned up a few times. Here the CDR3 DNA reads TGTGCCAGTCGAGCAGTGGGGGCAGGATCACCCCTCCACTTT. Protein sequence: CASRAVGAGSPLHF. This chain joins TRBV7-2 and TRBJ1-6, with a tentative D call TRBD1 (6 bases). Germline-derived CDR1 and CDR2 are SGHTA and FQGNSA. Trimming removed 9 bases from V and 10 bases from J, with 19 bases in between. The length of the CDR3 is 14 residues.

CDR3 coding DNA: TGTGCCAGCAGCCAAGATCTGACGGGGGGTAGAACTGAAGCTTTCTTT. Encoded protein: CASSQDLTGGRTEAFF. V and J are TRBV4-2 and TRBJ1-1, with D possibly being TRBD1 (5 bases). Per the germline V gene, CDR1 is LGHNA and CDR2 is YNFKEQ. Trimming cost V 0 bases and J 5 bases, with 16 bases left between them. The CDR3 length is 16 residues.